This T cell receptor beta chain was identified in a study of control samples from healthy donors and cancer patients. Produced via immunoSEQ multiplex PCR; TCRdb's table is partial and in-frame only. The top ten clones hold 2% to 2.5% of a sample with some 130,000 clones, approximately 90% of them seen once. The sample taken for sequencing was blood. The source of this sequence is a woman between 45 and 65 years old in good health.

CDR3 in amino acids: CASRRQGQGGSEAFF. In DNA form, the CDR3 reads TGCGCCAGCAGACGCCAAGGACAGGGAGGCTCCGAAGCTTTCTTT. The chain combines TRBV5-1 with TRBJ1-1, with 8 bases matching TRBD1. The length of the CDR3 is 15 residues. With 5 bases clipped from V and 8 bases from J, the junction kept 14 bases outside the gene matches. CDR1 and CDR2 from the germline V gene are SGHRS and YFSETQ.